This TCR beta chain was identified in a study of blood T cell repertoires in COVID-19. Study overall: The origin of the acute and convalescent COVID-19 samples was the United States, Italy and Spain. The analysed material was cDNA or gDNA that came from T cells, B-cell-depleted T cells, or PBMCs.

Per the original data handling: Estimation of nucleated cell counts relied on the amplification of reference gene primers. Some clones are missing from TCRdb's copy, which holds only in-frame ones; the method was immunoSEQ multiplex PCR. That table supplies the V and J calls and clone size; D and trimming were determined from the DNA. The sample lists over 50,000 clones; nearly 90% were seen once. V was pared by 5 bases and J by 3 bases, with 6 bases of the junction left unmatched. Germline V CDR1 and CDR2: SEHNR, FQNEAQ (reference sequence). CDR3 length: 16 residues. The sample comprised peripheral blood. The chain joins TRBV7-9 to TRBJ1-5; 11 nucleotides align to TRBD1. This clonotype originated in a man aged 45-65 years with active COVID-19. CDR3 protein: CASSHGQGAFNQPQHF. The CDR3 DNA follows: TGTGCCAGCAGCCACGGACAGGGGGCTTTCAATCAGCCCCAGCATTTT.